The 13 T cell receptor beta chains in this list originate from one sample, sequenced in a study of PD-1 blockade in classical Hodgkin lymphoma. Profiled with immunoSEQ multiplex PCR; TCRdb holds only in-frame clones, not every one. The data show some 110,000 clones, approximately 90% seen once. Specified time point: cycle 4 day 1 (C4D1), after more than five weeks of nivolumab. Every single patient, without exception, relapsed after autologous stem cell transplantation, and brentuximab vedotin exposure varied. The sample here was peripheral blood mononuclear cells (PBMCs), taken before the fourth cycle of nivolumab. The source is a human donor with classical Hodgkin lymphoma.

The genes are TRBV25-1 and TRBJ2-5; no clear D gene. There are 15 residues in the CDR3. Germline V gives CDR1 MGHDK, CDR2 SYGVNS. The ends were cut back, 6 bases at V and 2 bases at J, with 16 bases in the middle. In nucleotides, the CDR3 is TGTGCCAGCAGCCCCCGGACCAGAGTACAAGAGACCCAGTACTTC. This translates into CASSPRTRVQETQYF.

The chain couples TRBV5-1 to TRBJ1-6; 9 bases are a match to TRBD1. V was pared by 6 bases and J by 8 bases, with 9 bases of the junction left unmatched. The germline V gene has CDR1 SGHRS and CDR2 YFSETQ. This CDR3 is 15 amino acids long. The CDR3 DNA sequence: TGCGCCAGCAAGTTGATGACAGGGGGGGATTCACCCCTCCACTTT. It specifies CASKLMTGGDSPLHF.

The chain has TRBV4-1 and TRBJ1-5, with D possibly being TRBD1 (6 bases). The germline V gene has CDR1 MGHRA and CDR2 YSYEKL. Between the trimmed V and J ends, which lost 4 bases and 3 bases, there was a span of 13 bases. The CDR3 extends over 15 amino acids. CDR3 sequence: CASSPHRASNQPQHF. The CDR3 DNA follows: TGCGCCAGCAGCCCCCACAGGGCTTCCAATCAGCCCCAGCATTTT.

The rearrangement joins TRBV10-1 to TRBJ1-5; unclear D gene. This CDR3 spans 12 amino acids. V lost 2 bases to trimming and J lost 4 bases, with 3 bases between them. Per germline, CDR1 WNHNN and CDR2 SYGVQD (reference sequence). As DNA, the CDR3 is TGCGCCAGCAGTGAGGTAAATCAGCCCCAGCATTTT. Translated, it gives CASSEVNQPQHF.

The chain links TRBV4-2 to TRBJ2-7; maybe TRBD1 (6 bases). The ends were cut back, 0 bases at V and 3 bases at J, with 15 bases in the middle. Germline V gene lookup returns CDR1 LGHNA and CDR2 YNFKEQ. CDR3 size: 16 residues. The CDR3 coding sequence is TGTGCCAGCAGCCAAGATGTCCAAGGGGGAGTCTACGAGCAGTACTTC. Protein product: CASSQDVQGGVYEQYF.

The V gene is TRBV4-1, the J gene TRBJ2-2, with TRBD1 as a possible D gene (5 bases). The germline V gene encodes CDR1 MGHRA and CDR2 YSYEKL. Trimming cost V 0 bases and J 1 base, with 15 bases left between them. CDR3 length: 18 amino acids. Here the CDR3 DNA reads TGCGCCAGCAGCCAAGACCCTTGGCAGGGCCGGAACACCGGGGAGCTGTTTTTT. Its translation: CASSQDPWQGRNTGELFF.

The CDR3 DNA follows: TGTGCCAGCAGCCCGGGAGGAAGTAGTCAGCCCCAGCATTTT. It yields the protein CASSPGGSSQPQHF. The chain recombines TRBV5-6 with TRBJ1-5; D not resolved. CDR1 and CDR2 (germline): SGHDT, YYEEEE. With 4 bases removed from V and 6 bases from J, the gap between germline ends came to 14 bases. The CDR3 spans 14 residues.

This clone has a single count. The genes are TRBV14 and TRBJ2-3; the D is unclear. CDR3 length: 15 residues. The ends were cut back, 0 bases at V and 3 bases at J, with 10 bases in the middle. CDR1 is SGHDN and CDR2 is FVKESK in the germline V gene. As DNA, the CDR3 is TGTGCCAGCAGCCAAGATCTGGTTGGGACAGATACGCAGTATTTT. This codes for CASSQDLVGTDTQYF.

The genes are TRBV14 and TRBJ1-4; TRBD1 matches 9 bases. Unmatched junction bases numbered 9, after V lost 5 bases and J lost 8 bases. This CDR3 has 15 residues. Germline assignment: CDR1 SGHDN and CDR2 FVKESK. DNA for the CDR3: TGTGCCAGCAGCGGCTGGACAGGGGCGGACGAAAAACTGTTTTTT. Translating gives CASSGWTGADEKLFF.

The chain links TRBV11-2 to TRBJ1-5; weak D call: TRBD1 (6 bases). Germline CDR1 SGHAT, CDR2 FQNNGV. The CDR3 has 14 amino acids. Trimming stripped 5 bases from V and 4 bases from J, with 12 bases between. The CDR3 region has the DNA TGTGCCAGCAGCCCCACAGGGTCTAATCAGCCCCAGCATTTT. Its translation: CASSPTGSNQPQHF.

This rearrangement joins TRBV4-1 to TRBJ2-7; a possible D gene is TRBD1 (6 bases). V lost 2 bases and J lost 5, with 19 bases in between. The CDR3 is made up of 16 amino acids. Germline lookup yields CDR1 MGHRA and CDR2 YSYEKL. In nucleotides, the CDR3 is TGCGCCAGCAGCCAAACGAGTGGGCAGGGGAGCCACGAGCAGTACTTC. This codes for CASSQTSGQGSHEQYF.

The genes are TRBV7-9 and TRBJ2-7; D remains unclear. This CDR3 spans 14 amino acids. With 2 bases removed from V and 5 bases from J, the gap between germline ends came to 13 bases. Germline V gene data show CDR1 as SEHNR and CDR2 as FQNEAQ (reference sequence). The CDR3 DNA reads as TGTGCCAGCAGCTTATACGAGGATTGGGACGAGCAGTACTTC. Amino acids: CASSLYEDWDEQYF.

The gene calls are TRBV6-1 and TRBJ1-1; unclear D gene. Germline-derived CDR1 and CDR2 are MNHNS and SASEGT. Trimming shortened V by 0 bases and J by 1 base, and 6 bases separated the two germline ends. This CDR3 has 14 amino acids. In DNA form, the CDR3 reads TGTGCCAGCAGTGAAGCTTCTAAGAACACTGAAGCTTTCTTT. Translating gives CASSEASKNTEAFF.